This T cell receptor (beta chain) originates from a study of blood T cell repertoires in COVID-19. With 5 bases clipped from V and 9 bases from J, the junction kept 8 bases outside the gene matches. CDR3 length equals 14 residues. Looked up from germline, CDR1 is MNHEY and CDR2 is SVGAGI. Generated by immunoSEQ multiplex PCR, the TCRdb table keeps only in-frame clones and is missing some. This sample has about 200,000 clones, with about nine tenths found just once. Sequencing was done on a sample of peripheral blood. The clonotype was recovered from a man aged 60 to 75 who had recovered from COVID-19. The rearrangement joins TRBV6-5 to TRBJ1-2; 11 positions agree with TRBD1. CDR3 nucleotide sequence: TGTGCCAGCAGTACCCCGGGACAGGGGGGAAGCTACACCTTC. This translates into CASSTPGQGGSYTF.